Shown below are 10 T cell receptor beta chains from a single sample sequenced in a study of blood T cell repertoires in COVID-19. The table came from immunoSEQ multiplex PCR; TCRdb's copy has only in-frame clones and leaves some out. The profile shows about 70,000 clones, around 90% of them singletons. The sample comprised peripheral blood. Source of these receptors: a human donor in a cohort sampled during active COVID-19.

The DNA for the CDR3 is TGTGCCAGCAGCTTCGGAGGGAAGGACGAGCAGTACTTC. Protein sequence: CASSFGGKDEQYF. V usage is TRBV7-9 and J usage is TRBJ2-7; TRBD2 might be the D (6 bases). The V gene's germline CDR1 is SEHNR and CDR2 FQNEAQ (reference sequence). V shed 3 bases and J shed 5 bases, with 11 bases lying between them. CDR3 size: 13 residues.

The chain has TRBV28 and TRBJ2-7; 7 nucleotides match TRBD2. V shed 3 bases and J 0 bases; nucleotides not matched to a gene: 8. The CDR3 length is 16 residues. Germline CDR1 MDHEN, CDR2 SYDVKM. CDR3 residues: CASSFPGREHSYEQYF. CDR3 bases: TGTGCCAGCAGTTTCCCAGGGCGGGAGCACTCCTACGAGCAGTACTTC.

This clone has only a few counts. The rearrangement joins TRBV27 to TRBJ1-6; no clear D gene. This CDR3 is built from 13 residues. The ends were cut back, 3 bases at V and 7 bases at J, with 7 bases in the middle. CDR1 is MNHEY, CDR2 SMNVEV, per germline (reference sequence). The CDR3 DNA is TGTGCCAGCAGTTTTGGGAGAAATTCACCCCTCCACTTT. This codes for CASSFGRNSPLHF.

This chain joins TRBV4-3 and TRBJ2-7, with D uncertain. V was cut by 3 bases and J by 1 base, with 10 bases left in between. CDR3 length: 14 residues. The germline gives CDR1 LGHNA, CDR2 YSLEER. The CDR3 spells CASSHFSGSYEQYF. Here the CDR3 DNA reads TGCGCCAGCAGCCATTTCTCAGGATCCTACGAGCAGTACTTC.

The chain employs TRBV7-9 and TRBJ2-7, with 9 bases identical to TRBD2. V lost 3 bases to trimming and J lost 4 bases; unmatched junction nucleotides: 10. This CDR3 region has 16 residues. Germline V CDR1 and CDR2: SEHNR, FQNEAQ (reference sequence). DNA of the CDR3: TGTGCCAGCAGCTTTGGCGCCCCAGCGGGGGGTTACGAGCAGTACTTC. Translation gives CASSFGAPAGGYEQYF.

In its sample, this clone was seen many times. The chain couples TRBV5-4 to TRBJ2-1, with 8 nucleotides matching TRBD1. Germline CDR1 is SGHNT and CDR2 is YYREEE (reference sequence). The CDR3 runs 15 residues. Trimming removed 0 bases from V and 5 bases from J; junction bases left unmatched: 4. This CDR3 reads CASSLEGQGDNEQFF. Written as DNA, the CDR3 is TGTGCCAGCAGCTTGGAAGGACAGGGCGACAATGAGCAGTTCTTC. Combining the CDR3 with reference TRBV5-4 and TRBJ2-1 gives the whole variable domain ETGVTQSPTHLIKTRGQQVTLRCSSQSGHNTVSWYQQALGQGPQFIFQYYREEENGRGNFPPRFSGLQFPNYSSELNVNALELDDSALYLCASSLEGQGDNEQFFGPGTRLTVL.

This clone showed up just a few times. V usage is TRBV7-2 and J usage is TRBJ2-1; D perhaps matches TRBD2 (6 bases). The V gene's germline CDR1 is SGHTA and CDR2 FQGNSA. The CDR3 totals 15 residues. Trimming shortened V by 6 bases and J by 4 bases, and 16 bases separated the two germline ends. The CDR3, as DNA: TGTGCCAGCAGGGCTCGGCTAGCGTTTTACAATGAGCAGTTCTTC. Translating it yields CASRARLAFYNEQFF.

This clone was detected once. V and J are TRBV27 and TRBJ1-6; TRBD1 agrees at 11 bases. The CDR3 runs 17 residues. Trimming took 2 bases from V and 10 from J; bases not matched to a gene: 10. The germline CDR1 and CDR2 sequences are MNHEY and SMNVEV (reference sequence). The CDR3 loop reads CASSLLRDRGFPSPLHF. The DNA of the CDR3 is TGTGCCAGCAGTTTACTACGGGACAGGGGGTTTCCCTCACCCCTCCACTTT.

The chain links TRBV5-4 to TRBJ2-4, with TRBD1 identical over 8 bases. V lost 2 bases, J lost 6 bases, and 10 bases stayed unmatched. The CDR3 sequence is 16 residues long. CDR1 is SGHNT, CDR2 YYREEE, per germline (reference sequence). The DNA for the CDR3 is TGTGCCAGCAGCTTAGCTGCCGGACAGGGTGGAAACATTCAGTACTTC. Protein product: CASSLAAGQGGNIQYF.

This rearrangement joins TRBV10-3 to TRBJ2-2, with 10 nucleotides matching TRBD1. V shed 6 bases, J shed 4 bases, and the junction held 8 bases outside the gene matches. The CDR3 spans 16 residues. In germline, CDR1 is ENHRY, CDR2 SYGVKD. In nucleotides, the CDR3 is TGTGCCATCAGCAAGACAGGGGGCGGGGGCACCGGGGAGCTGTTTTTT. Protein sequence: CAISKTGGGGTGELFF.